This T cell receptor (beta chain) was recorded in a study of T-cell memory formation after mild COVID-19. TCRdb ran MiXCR on the 5' RACE reads and lists one entry per CDR3 protein. The repertoire consists of 250,000 to 300,000 distinct CDR3 sequences, with roughly 18% occurring once and the leading ten covering approximately 22%. This clonotype was counted only a few times. This CDR3 contains 12 residues. Germline lookup yields CDR1 ENHRY and CDR2 SYGVKD. With 6 bases removed from V and 10 bases from J, the gap between germline ends came to 15 bases. This rearrangement joins TRBV10-3 to TRBJ1-1; D uncertain. Sequencing used PBMCs or a T cell subset sorted from them (not recorded which). The clonotype originates from a man aged 18 to 35 who had mild COVID-19 (a few samples of this study predate the infection). Cell type and time point are not known. DNA for the CDR3: TGTGCCATCAGGACCCCGGGGTCGGCAGCTTTCTTT. Protein sequence: CAIRTPGSAAFF.